This record covers a single TCR beta chain. Its antigen is unidentified. TCRdb's copy holds only in-frame clones and misses some; the assay was immunoSEQ multiplex PCR. This sample carries fewer than 150,000 clones, roughly 87% of them seen once, and the ten largest clones take approximately 1.5%. The source of the sample is a study of T cell responses to AZD1222 COVID-19 vaccine. For the study at large: Some second doses came at about 4 weeks and others at about 12 weeks; these were pooled.

Germline CDR1 is MNHEY and CDR2 is SVGEGT. V was clipped by 4 bases and J by 3 bases; unmatched bases: 3. The CDR3 is made up of 14 amino acids. Whole-study results and caveats: Reports say nearly half of spike-specific TCRs go after unmutated variant regions.

This TCR derives from an adult in good health. The chain recombines TRBV6-2 or TRBV6-3 with TRBJ1-5, with 7 bases that match TRBD1. The sequenced sample was peripheral blood, obtained on day 0 of AZD1222 vaccination. The CDR3 here is CASSLGQNNQPQHF. CDR3 sequence (DNA): TGTGCCAGCAGTTTGGGACAGAACAATCAGCCCCAGCATTTT.